Listed below are T cell receptor beta chains from one sample, sequenced in a study of post-analysis software for immune sequencing data. TCRdb recomputed calls from the PCR reads with MiXCR, one row per CDR3 protein. The sample carries 740,000 or so distinct CDR3 sequences, under 70% recorded once. The sequenced material came from blood. These TCRs come from a girl aged 5-17 years with multiple sclerosis. CDR3s include the opening cysteine and the closing phenylalanine or tryptophan. Expanded clones are given a class, and other clones once, few, many or no size at all.

CDR3 protein	V gene	J gene	clone size
CSVENGVGQPQHF	TRBV29-1	TRBJ1-5	NA
CASSLANRVGEQFF	TRBV7-9	TRBJ2-1	NA
CASSLGLAGRDGYTF	TRBV7-6	TRBJ1-2	NA
CSVGREVWSSSPQETQYF	TRBV29-1	TRBJ2-5	NA
CASSDWPANIQYF	TRBV2	TRBJ2-4	NA
CSALLPGQPRDGYTF	TRBV20-1	TRBJ1-2	NA
CASTSGKNIQYF	TRBV6-5	TRBJ2-4	few
CASSIPTGVGGETQYF	TRBV19	NA	NA
CSARGLASVLNTQYF	TRBV20-1	TRBJ2-3	NA
CASSRGTGVSNTEAFF	TRBV12-3/TRBV12-4	TRBJ1-1	once